This T cell receptor (beta chain) was observed in a study of blood T cell repertoires in COVID-19 (dated by TCRdb to about 2020). Background on the whole study: The collaborator samples originated in the United States, Italy and Spain and spanned the acute and convalescent phases of COVID-19. The prospective study material was composed of cDNA or gDNA derived from T cells, B-cell-depleted T cells, or PBMCs. The dataset comprised deeply sampled blood TCRbeta repertoires from subjects exposed to, actively infected with, or recovered from COVID-19. Where available, HLA class I and class II types were taken from metadata supplied by the sample provider and were not determined by assay-based typing. The samples were drawn from the first 160 participants of the ongoing ImmuneRACE study and from roughly 1,300 subjects provided by 6 global collaborators. The sample metadata nearly always contained a de-identified subject ID, COVID-19 status, age in years and sex. A freely available public database, intended as a resource for researchers studying the immune response to SARS-CoV-2, is where the repertoires were released.

Remarks on this clone: Its antigen is not yet known. No base-level quality is on record; no much larger clone is a single base apart.

TCRbeta CDR3 regions were amplified from genomic DNA using the immunoSEQ Assay, a bias-controlled multiplex PCR. The original pipeline was this. Nucleated cell counts per sample were estimated from amplification of reference gene primers within the assay. Sequence reads were collapsed and filtered to measure the absolute abundance of every unique TCRbeta CDR3 rearrangement. Productive Simpson clonality was computed per sample as the square root of Simpson's diversity index over productive rearrangements. TCRdb took over this immuneACCESS table, retaining in-frame rearrangements with V and J assigned. Such tables are incomplete; in checked studies, under half of the missing clones stem from an unresolved V gene, and the remainder is unexplained. Clone size and the V and J calls come from that table; the DNA yielded D and trimming. The sample table shows approximately 670,000 clones, and 80% to 90% are seen once. Roughly 0.25% of the sample comes from the top ten.

Each collaborating institution followed its own protocols to collect whole blood in K2EDTA tubes. For TCRbeta analysis, collaborators shipped samples as frozen whole blood, isolated PBMCs, or DNA extracted from either of those sample types. CDR1 and CDR2 are read off the germline V gene as LGHNA and YNFKEQ. Inclusive of the bounding cysteine and phenylalanine, the CDR3 is 14 residues long. Only CDR3 DNA is held: 42 bases, read in frame from base 1. Ends trimmed: V by 3 bases, J by 4 bases; bases unmatched to a gene: 1. Overall study outcomes, separate from this receptor: Clinical and demographic metadata were provided uncurated, with the amount varying by source and participant.

The chain is encoded by TRBV4-2 joined to TRBJ2-3, and 10 junction bases match TRBD2. The sequence derives from a woman aged 18-29 years with acute or convalescent COVID-19. Sample: peripheral blood. The DNA reads as follows: TGTGCCAGCAGCCAGGGGACTAGCGCAGATACGCAGTATTTT. It translates as CASSQGTSADTQYF.